The TCR beta chain under discussion was sequenced for a study of radiotherapy plus CTLA-4 blockade in lung cancer. The overall study: With 31% of patients having disease control, objective responses were seen in approximately 19%.

Lung cancer patients with chemo-refractory metastatic non-small-cell disease were given focal radiation plus CTLA-4 blockade with ipilimumab. Repertoires were generated with immunoSEQ multiplex PCR, while TCRdb's copy carries only in-frame clones and drops some. The sample contains roughly 54,000 clones, 65% to 85% of which appear only once. The CDR3 has 15 residues. Germline V gene data show CDR1 as SEHNR and CDR2 as FQNEAQ (reference sequence). V lost 0 bases, J lost 4 bases, and 12 bases lay in between. This clonotype originated in a human donor with non-small cell lung cancer who had a partial response to radiotherapy plus ipilimumab. The V call is TRBV7-9, the J call TRBJ1-1, with D tentatively TRBD1 (5 bases). This sample comprised peripheral blood, obtained from a patient treated with radiotherapy plus ipilimumab. CDR3 sequence: CASSLAGARSTEAFF. CDR3 sequence (DNA): TGTGCCAGCAGCTTAGCAGGGGCGCGTAGCACTGAAGCTTTCTTT.